The 18 T cell receptor beta chains reported below all come from one sample, sequenced in a study of control samples from healthy donors and cancer patients. Sequenced by immunoSEQ multiplex PCR; TCRdb stores in-frame clones only, minus some. The sample lists under 90,000 clones; about 92% were seen once. The sample was blood. The receptors derive from a woman aged 55-70 years in good health.

The chain joins TRBV10-2 to TRBJ1-2; 7 bases align to TRBD1. The CDR3 length is 13 residues. Trimming removed 8 bases from V and 10 bases from J; junction bases left unmatched: 13. Germline V gene data show CDR1 as WSHSY and CDR2 as SAAADI. CDR3 coding DNA: TGCGCCAGCGGGACAGCCGGACCAGGCAACTACACCTTC. It specifies CASGTAGPGNYTF.

V usage is TRBV7-9 and J usage is TRBJ2-1; D unclear. The V end was cut by 7 bases, the J end by 6 bases, with 10 bases between. Germline CDR1 and CDR2: SEHNR and FQNEAQ (reference sequence). The CDR3 spans 12 residues. The CDR3 protein is CASIPEGNEQFF. The CDR3 DNA is TGTGCCAGCATCCCAGAAGGCAATGAGCAGTTCTTC. Together with reference TRBV7-9 and TRBJ2-1, the CDR3 gives the full variable domain: DTGVSQNPRHKITKRGQNVTFRCDPISEHNRLYWYRQTLGQGPEFLTYFQNEAQLEKSRLLSDRFSAERPKGSFSTLEIQRTEQGDSAMYLCASIPEGNEQFFGPGTRLTVL.

The chain carries TRBV6-5 and TRBJ1-2, with a possible D match to TRBD1 (6 bases). CDR1 is MNHEY and CDR2 is SVGAGI in the germline V gene. Trimming removed 0 bases at V and 3 bases at J, with 8 bases between. This CDR3 spans 14 amino acids. The DNA of the CDR3 is TGTGCCAGCAGTTACTCCAACAGGGACTATGGCTACACCTTC. Protein product: CASSYSNRDYGYTF.

V and J are TRBV28 and TRBJ1-2; D ambiguous. Germline V lookup: CDR1 MDHEN, CDR2 SYDVKM. V dropped 2 bases and J dropped 4 bases, with 8 bases sitting between them. The CDR3 is 13 residues long. CDR3: CASSLDNSYGYTF. The CDR3 nucleotides are TGTGCCAGCAGTTTAGACAATAGCTATGGCTACACCTTC.

In this sample, this clone turned up once. V usage is TRBV30 and J usage is TRBJ2-7; possibly TRBD2 for D (6 bases). This CDR3 comprises 13 residues. Between the trimmed V and J ends, which lost 4 bases and 3 bases, there was a span of 13 bases. CDR1 is GTSNPN and CDR2 is SVGIG in the germline V gene (reference sequence). In DNA form, the CDR3 reads TGTGCCTGGACAGGGAGGTTAGGCTACGAGCAGTACTTC. It encodes CAWTGRLGYEQYF.

This rearrangement joins TRBV29-1 to TRBJ2-5, with 7 bases fitting TRBD2. CDR1 is SQVTM and CDR2 is ANQGSEA in the germline V gene. V lost 2 bases, J lost 4 bases, and 13 bases stayed unmatched. This CDR3 is built from 16 residues. CDR3 sequence: CSVEPLGEGSLETQYF. The CDR3 nucleotides read TGCAGCGTTGAACCTTTAGGGGAGGGTTCTTTAGAGACCCAGTACTTC. The full variable domain, with the rest looked up from reference TRBV29-1 and TRBJ2-5, is SAVISQKPSRDICQRGTSLTIQCQVDSQVTMMFWYRQQPGQSLTLIATANQGSEATYESGFVIDKFPISRPNLTFSTLTVSNMSPEDSSIYLCSVEPLGEGSLETQYFGPGTRLLVL.

The chain recombines TRBV5-6 with TRBJ1-5, with D uncertain. Looked up from germline, CDR1 is SGHDT and CDR2 is YYEEEE. The CDR3 length is 15 residues. V shed 3 bases and J shed 4 bases, with 14 bases lying between them. CDR3 coding DNA: TGTGCCAGCAGCTCAAGCTTAGTACGGAATCAGCCCCAGCATTTT. It translates to CASSSSLVRNQPQHF.

V usage is TRBV2 and J usage is TRBJ2-1; D remains ambiguous. Looked up from germline, CDR1 is SNHLY and CDR2 is FYNNEI. The V end lost 10 bases, the J end lost 8 bases, and 12 bases lay between the germline ends. The CDR3 is made up of 11 amino acids. This CDR3 is CATSIGHEQFF. The CDR3 region has the DNA TGTGCCACCTCAATTGGCCATGAGCAGTTCTTC. Filled out from reference TRBV2 and TRBJ2-1, the complete variable domain reads EPEVTQTPSHQVTQMGQEVILRCVPISNHLYFYWYRQILGQKVEFLVSFYNNEISEKSEIFDDQFSVERPDGSNFTLKIRSTKLEDSAMYFCATSIGHEQFFGPGTRLTVL.

This clone has a handful of counts. The identical CDR3 is also encoded by other nucleotide sequences in the sample. V usage is TRBV5-1 and J usage is TRBJ1-5; TRBD1 matches 7 bases. Per the germline V gene, CDR1 is SGHRS and CDR2 is YFSETQ. This CDR3 contains 13 residues. With 1 base clipped from V and 7 bases from J, the junction kept 2 bases outside the gene matches. CDR3: CASSLSGGQPQHF. The CDR3 DNA is TGCGCCAGCAGCTTGTCAGGGGGGCAGCCCCAGCATTTT.

The rearrangement uses TRBV5-8 and TRBJ2-1; 14 nucleotides line up with TRBD2. Losses at the gene ends were 3 bases for V and 4 bases for J; bases not matched to a gene: 0. The CDR3 is 15 residues long. Germline values: CDR1 SGHTS, CDR2 YDEGEE. CDR3 amino acids: CASSWTSGGYNEQFF. CDR3 DNA: TGTGCCAGCAGCTGGACTAGCGGGGGGTACAATGAGCAGTTCTTC.

This clone was found once. This chain connects TRBV19 to TRBJ2-1; 8 nucleotides line up with TRBD2. CDR1 is LNHDA and CDR2 is SQIVND in the germline V gene (reference sequence). V lost 1 base to trimming and J lost 0 bases; unmatched junction nucleotides: 8. This CDR3 has 18 residues. The CDR3 region has the DNA TGTGCCAGTAGTATAGTAACATTAGCGGGATACTCCTACAATGAGCAGTTCTTC. Its protein is CASSIVTLAGYSYNEQFF.

This sequence joins TRBV19 and TRBJ1-2; 12 bases are a match to TRBD1. V lost 5 bases to trimming and J lost 4 bases; unmatched junction nucleotides: 8. The CDR3 totals 16 residues. CDR1 LNHDA and CDR2 SQIVND come from the germline V gene (reference sequence). The chain's CDR3 is CASSRPGTGGGYGYTF. In nucleotides, the CDR3 is TGTGCCAGTAGTCGACCCGGGACAGGGGGCGGCTATGGCTACACCTTC. The complete variable domain, with remaining parts taken from reference TRBV19 and TRBJ1-2, reads DGGITQSPKYLFRKEGQNVTLSCEQNLNHDAMYWYRQDPGQGLRLIYYSQIVNDFQKGDIAEGYSVSREKKESFPLTVTSAQKNPTAFYLCASSRPGTGGGYGYTFGSGTRLTVV.

The chain recombines TRBV6-5 with TRBJ1-2; D is possibly TRBD1 (5 bases). Trimming shortened V by 11 bases and J by 3 bases, and 19 bases separated the two germline ends. CDR1 and CDR2 (germline): MNHEY, SVGAGI. CDR3 length equals 14 residues. The CDR3 protein is CARALGEEDYGYTF. Here the CDR3 DNA reads TGTGCCCGAGCCCTGGGGGAGGAGGACTATGGCTACACCTTC.

The chain recombines TRBV5-1 with TRBJ2-7; 8 bases match TRBD1. The CDR3 has 17 residues. After removal of 2 bases from V and 4 bases from J, the junction contained 14 bases not matched to a gene. CDR1 and CDR2 from the germline V gene are SGHRS and YFSETQ. The CDR3 is CASSFMIATGAGYEQYF. The DNA for the CDR3 is TGCGCCAGCAGCTTTATGATAGCGACAGGGGCTGGGTACGAGCAGTACTTC.

Turning to this clone: Germline and junction disagree at one end, which may indicate a read error. The V and J genes are TRBV7-7 and TRBJ2-5, with 7 positions matching TRBD1. CDR3 length: 13 amino acids. CDR1 is SSHAT and CDR2 is FNYEAQ in the germline V gene (reference sequence). CDR3 in amino acids: CASSLDRVETQYF. The DNA for the CDR3 is TGTGCTAGCAGCTTAGACAGGGTAGAGACCCAGTACTTC.

J is TRBJ1-6 and V is TRBV19, with D possibly matching TRBD1 (5 bases). The length of the CDR3 is 14 residues. The V and J ends lost 6 bases and 10 bases respectively, with 16 bases between them. The germline V gene encodes CDR1 LNHDA and CDR2 SQIVND (reference sequence). The CDR3 nucleotides read TGTGCCAGTAGCTGGGGGGGAACGGGGTCACCCCTCCACTTT. Protein sequence: CASSWGGTGSPLHF.

The chain combines TRBV4-2 with TRBJ2-7; 9 nucleotides line up with TRBD1. Germline V gene sequence: CDR1 LGHNA, CDR2 YNFKEQ. The CDR3 is made up of 15 amino acids. With 0 bases clipped from V and 6 bases from J, the junction kept 6 bases outside the gene matches. The CDR3 DNA reads as TGTGCCAGCAGCCAAGAGACAGGGGGTCGGGGCGAGCAGTACTTC. It translates to CASSQETGGRGEQYF.

The chain uses TRBV10-3 and TRBJ2-7; no clear D gene. This CDR3 contains 15 residues. Trimming shortened V by 3 bases and J by 0 bases, and 12 bases separated the two germline ends. The germline V gene encodes CDR1 ENHRY and CDR2 SYGVKD. CDR3 protein: CAISEHAAFSYEQYF. The DNA for the CDR3 is TGTGCCATCAGTGAACATGCCGCTTTCTCCTACGAGCAGTACTTC.